Shown below are 5 T cell receptor beta chains from a single sample sequenced in a study of CD4 T cells in relation to SARS-CoV-2 and coronaviruses. These receptors' targets are unknown. CD4+ T cells from unexposed donors were obtained before the COVID-19 pandemic (2011-2018). After more than eight days of culture, CD4+ T cells were isolated. Repertoires were generated with immunoSEQ multiplex PCR, while TCRdb's copy carries only in-frame clones and drops some. The top ten clones hold roughly 25% of a sample with 25,000 to 30,000 clones, around three quarters of them seen once. Material for sequencing was CD4+ T cells from PBMCs, cultured in vitro. The origin of the receptors is a human donor in good health.

V and J are TRBV6-1 and TRBJ2-1, with D unresolved. CDR3 length: 14 residues. V was trimmed by 0 bases and J by 2 bases, leaving 5 bases between them. Looked up from germline, CDR1 is MNHNS and CDR2 is SASEGT. CDR3 coding DNA: TGTGCCAGCAGTGAAGCGGGCCCCTACAATGAGCAGTTCTTC. Translating it yields CASSEAGPYNEQFF.

This clone occurred once. The CDR3 DNA reads TGTGCCAGTCGACAGGGGCAGATCTACGAGCAGTACTTC. It translates to CASRQGQIYEQYF. The chain uses TRBV18 and TRBJ2-7; 8 bases are shared with TRBD1. This CDR3 is built from 13 residues. With 9 bases clipped from V and 3 bases from J, the junction kept 7 bases outside the gene matches. Germline V gene lookup returns CDR1 KGHSH and CDR2 LQKENI.

The chain carries TRBV18 and TRBJ2-1, with 7 nucleotides matching TRBD1. Germline trimming cut 3 bases from V and 6 bases from J; bases unmatched to any gene: 5. The V gene's germline CDR1 is KGHSH and CDR2 LQKENI. The CDR3 is made up of 14 amino acids. CDR3 nucleotides: TGTGCCAGCTCACCGACAGGGTACGGCAATGAGCAGTTCTTC. The encoded protein is CASSPTGYGNEQFF. The complete variable domain, with remaining parts taken from reference TRBV18 and TRBJ2-1, reads NAGVMQNPRHLVRRRGQEARLRCSPMKGHSHVYWYRQLPEEGLKFMVYLQKENIIDESGMPKERFSAEFPKEGPSILRIQQVVRGDSAAYFCASSPTGYGNEQFFGPGTRLTVL.

The DNA of the CDR3 is TGTGCCAGCAGCCAAGATTCCCGGACAGGGAGGACACCAGAAAAACTGTTTTTT. Translating gives CASSQDSRTGRTPEKLFF. V is TRBV3-1 (or the pseudogene TRBV3-2) and J is TRBJ1-4; 8 bases match TRBD1. The CDR3 has 18 amino acids. With V trimmed by 0 bases and J by 8 bases, 14 bases remained unmatched. Germline CDR1 LGHDT, CDR2 YNNKEL (reference sequence).

The chain links TRBV3-1 (or the pseudogene TRBV3-2) to TRBJ1-6; D possibly corresponds to TRBD1 (5 bases). This CDR3 is 14 amino acids long. In germline, CDR1 is LGHDT, CDR2 YNNKEL (reference sequence). V shed 0 bases and J shed 10 bases, with 10 bases lying between them. The CDR3 is CASSQDRVGSPLHF. The CDR3 nucleotides are TGTGCCAGCAGCCAAGACAGGGTTGGATCACCCCTCCACTTT.